This entry features one T cell receptor beta chain sequence. Trimming cost V 5 bases and J 5 bases, with 18 bases left between them. This CDR3 comprises 15 residues. Germline V gene data show CDR1 as LNHNV and CDR2 as YYDKDF (reference sequence). This record belongs to a study of blood T cell repertoires in COVID-19. About the study: Researchers got acute and convalescent COVID-19 samples from the United States, Italy and Spain. From T cells, B-cell-depleted T cells, or PBMCs came the material, which was cDNA or gDNA.

Per the original methods: Nucleated cell number was recorded as an estimate derived from reference gene primer amplification. The assay was immunoSEQ multiplex PCR, and TCRdb's table has in-frame clones only and misses some. The DNA gave D and trimming, while V, J and clone size come from that table. The sample carries approximately 200,000 clones, 85% recorded once. The V call is TRBV15, the J call TRBJ2-5, with D perhaps matching TRBD1 (6 bases). The source material was PBMCs or T cells enriched from blood (not recorded which). The sequence was obtained from a man between 35 and 55 years old who had recovered from COVID-19. CDR3 DNA sequence: TGTGCCACCAGCGCCAACAGGGCGCCAGGGGAGACCCAGTACTTC. Translating it yields CATSANRAPGETQYF.